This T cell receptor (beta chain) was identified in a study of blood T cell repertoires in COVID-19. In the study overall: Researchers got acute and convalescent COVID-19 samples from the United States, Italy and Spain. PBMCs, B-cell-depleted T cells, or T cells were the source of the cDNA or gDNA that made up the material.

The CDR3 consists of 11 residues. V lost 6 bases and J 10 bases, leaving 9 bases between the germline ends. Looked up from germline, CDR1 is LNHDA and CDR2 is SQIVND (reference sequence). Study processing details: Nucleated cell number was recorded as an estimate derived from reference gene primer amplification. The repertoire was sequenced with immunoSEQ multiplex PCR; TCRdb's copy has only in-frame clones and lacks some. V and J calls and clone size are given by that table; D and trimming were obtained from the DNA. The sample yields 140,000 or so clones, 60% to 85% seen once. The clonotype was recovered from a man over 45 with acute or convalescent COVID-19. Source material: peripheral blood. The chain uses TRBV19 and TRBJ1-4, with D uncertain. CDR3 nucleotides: TGTGCCAGTAGCACCTCCGGAAAACTGTTTTTT. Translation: CASSTSGKLFF.